Described below is a single T cell receptor (beta chain) sequence and its context. Its antigen is not known. The data were taken from a study of graft-versus-host responses after intestinal transplantation. For the study at large: Anti-thymocyte globulin induction was given to all recipients, followed by tacrolimus and steroids for approximately three years. Study-level findings and limits: Peak circulating GvH clone levels tracked with early post-transplant HvG declines. Investigators detected GvH clones in recipient marrow, with some emerging earlier in ileum or blood. Allografts of one patient group, those with graft-donor T cell macrochimerism, had high graft-versus-host to host-versus-graft clonal ratios.

Sequenced by immunoSEQ multiplex PCR; TCRdb stores in-frame clones only, minus some. Seen here are approximately 54,000 clones, roughly nine tenths observed once, and the top ten hold approximately 5%. CDR1 is SGHDT, CDR2 YYEEEE, per germline. CDR3 length: 14 residues. V lost 7 bases to trimming and J lost 3 bases, with 15 bases between them. Sequenced material: PBMCs, taken roughly 660 days after intestinal transplant. This chain joins TRBV5-6 and TRBJ2-3, with a weak D call TRBD1 (6 bases). The source is a human patient who received an intestinal transplant, so some T cells may come from the graft donor. In DNA, the CDR3 is TGTGCCAGCGCCTGGGAAACAGGGACAGATACGCAGTATTTT. Its translation is CASAWETGTDTQYF.